These 24 T cell receptor beta chains came from one sample sequenced in a study of metastatic and nonmetastatic thyroid tumors. Before thyroid surgery, none of the patients had received any treatment. TCRdb reprocessed the PCR reads via MiXCR. This sample has about 92,000 clones; about 16% occur once, and the top ten carry 3.6%. The sequenced material came from blood. The receptors originated from a female donor with papillary thyroid cancer or a benign thyroid nodule (not recorded which). Some clones in this sample may be carry-over from other donors' samples.

This clone was found a few times. Possible read error: a much larger clone is one base away. This chain joins TRBV20-1 and TRBJ1-4, with TRBD1 identical over 7 bases. CDR3 length equals 14 residues. Germline V gene lookup returns CDR1 DFQATT and CDR2 SNEGSKA (reference sequence). The J segment lost 6 bases and the V segment lost 6 bases, leaving 10 bases of the junction unmatched. CDR3 region: CSASPQGLYEKLFF. Written as DNA, the CDR3 is TGCAGTGCATCTCCACAGGGGCTGTATGAAAAACTGTTTTTT.

This clone was recorded at least ten times. The chain has TRBV10-3 and TRBJ1-5; D ambiguous. Trimming removed 0 bases from V and 8 bases from J, with 14 bases in between. This CDR3 contains 15 residues. Germline assignment: CDR1 ENHRY and CDR2 SYGVKD. The CDR3 region is CAISESNFVEEPQHF. DNA for the CDR3: TGTGCCATCAGTGAGTCGAATTTTGTTGAGGAGCCCCAGCATTTT.

V and J are TRBV6-5 and TRBJ2-3; 9 bases are shared with TRBD2. Germline assignment: CDR1 MNHEY and CDR2 SVGAGI. The CDR3 totals 18 residues. The V segment lost 4 bases and the J segment 6 bases; nucleotides outside the gene matches: 17. The CDR3 loop reads CASSSRGLAGGGRDTQYF. CDR3 bases: TGTGCCAGCAGTTCCAGGGGTCTTGCGGGGGGGGGCCGGGATACGCAGTATTTT.

With respect to this clone: A much larger clone differs from this one at a single base, so this may be a read error. V usage is TRBV2 and J usage is TRBJ2-1, with 13 nucleotides matching TRBD2. Germline CDR1 and CDR2: SNHLY and FYNNEI. The CDR3 is 19 amino acids. Trimming at V came to 4 bases and at J to 1 base, leaving 10 bases not matched to a gene. The CDR3 here is CASSGPWTSGGRSYNEQFF. The CDR3 region has the DNA TGTGCCAGCAGTGGACCCTGGACTAGCGGGGGTCGATCCTACAATGAGCAGTTCTTC.

This clone has a count of ten or more. The chain recombines TRBV28 with TRBJ2-6, with D perhaps assigned TRBD1 or TRBD2 (5 bases each). The germline CDR1 and CDR2 sequences are MDHEN and SYDVKM. V was cut by 3 bases and J by 0 bases, with 9 bases left in between. This CDR3 has 16 amino acids. CDR3 DNA sequence: TGTGCCAGCAGTTTTTATGGGGGCTCTGGGGCCAACGTCCTGACTTTC. Translated, it gives CASSFYGGSGANVLTF.

This clone was seen repeatedly, ten times or more. The J gene is TRBJ2-3, the V gene TRBV2, with 7 nucleotides matching TRBD2. The CDR3 covers 16 residues. V was pared by 11 bases and J by 0 bases, with 14 bases of the junction left unmatched. Germline-derived CDR1 and CDR2 are SNHLY and FYNNEI. As DNA, the CDR3 is TGTGCCCTCAGCCACCAGCGGGGACCTAGCACAGATACGCAGTATTTT. This sequence encodes CALSHQRGPSTDTQYF.

The sample holds many counts of this clone. V gene TRBV27 combines with J gene TRBJ2-3; 7 bases map to TRBD1. Germline CDR1 reads MNHEY; CDR2 reads SMNVEV (reference sequence). The CDR3 loop spans 16 amino acids. J gave up 2 bases and V 3 bases, and 8 bases lay outside the gene matches. In DNA form, the CDR3 reads TGTGCCAGCAGTTTGTTGTTCGGGACAGCCACAGATACGCAGTATTTT. Protein sequence: CASSLLFGTATDTQYF.

This clone appeared a few times. J is TRBJ2-2 and V is TRBV6-2 or TRBV6-3; D might be TRBD1 (5 bases). Per germline, CDR1 MNHEY and CDR2 SVGEGT. The CDR3 spans 14 residues. The V end lost 5 bases, the J end lost 6 bases, and 13 bases lay between the germline ends. The DNA for the CDR3 is TGTGCCAGCAGTCGGAACAGGTCACCCGGGGAGCTGTTTTTT. Encoded protein: CASSRNRSPGELFF.

This clone was seen ten or more times. The V gene is TRBV28, the J gene TRBJ2-1; D gene unclear. With 3 bases removed from V and 4 bases from J, the gap between germline ends came to 13 bases. Germline loops: CDR1 MDHEN, CDR2 SYDVKM. The length of the CDR3 is 15 residues. The DNA of the CDR3 is TGTGCCAGCAGTTTGGGCCAGACCCGGTACAATGAGCAGTTCTTC. Residues: CASSLGQTRYNEQFF.

This clone was detected only once. This may stem from a read error, because a much larger clone lies one nucleotide away. The chain employs TRBV5-6 and TRBJ1-3; 8 bases align to TRBD1. Germline loops: CDR1 SGHDT, CDR2 YYEEEE. With V trimmed by 4 bases and J by 6 bases, 15 bases remained unmatched. The CDR3 runs to 17 residues. The CDR3 loop reads CASSHWAGTGAENTIYF. In DNA, the CDR3 is TGTGCCAGCAGCCATTGGGCCGGGACAGGAGCTGAAAACACCATATATTTT.

This clone was counted ten times or more. V is TRBV7-6 and J is TRBJ1-5; 9 nucleotides align to TRBD1. This CDR3 has 15 amino acids. Germline V lookup: CDR1 SGHVS, CDR2 FNYEAQ. Trimming cost V 4 bases and J 6 bases; bases outside gene matches: 7. The chain's CDR3 is CASSSWTGAGQPQHF. CDR3 sequence (DNA): TGTGCCAGCAGCTCCTGGACAGGGGCGGGTCAGCCCCAGCATTTT.

There are many counts of this clone. V gene TRBV6-2 or TRBV6-3 combines with J gene TRBJ2-1; 12 bases align to TRBD2. CDR1 and CDR2 from the germline V gene are MNHEY and SVGEGT. The ends lost 0 bases at V and 4 bases at J; junction bases unmatched: 13. This CDR3 spans 20 amino acids. This chain's CDR3 is CASSYSNPLTSGGPYNEQFF. The CDR3 region has the DNA TGTGCCAGCAGTTACTCGAACCCCCTCACTAGCGGGGGGCCGTACAATGAGCAGTTCTTC.

In its sample, this clone was seen a few times. With a much larger clone just one base away, this may be a read error. The chain employs TRBV6-1 and TRBJ2-3, with 7 positions matching TRBD1. The CDR3 loop spans 14 amino acids. CDR1 and CDR2 (germline): MNHNS, SASEGT. The DNA of the CDR3 is TGTGTCAGCAGTGAAGGGGGCAGCACAGATACGCAGTATTTT. It yields the protein CVSSEGGSTDTQYF.

This clone was counted at least ten times. The V and J genes are TRBV18 and TRBJ2-5; 11 bases are a match to TRBD1. CDR3 size: 15 residues. After removal of 3 bases from V and 5 bases from J, the junction contained 5 bases not matched to a gene. Per germline, CDR1 KGHSH and CDR2 LQKENI. In DNA form, the CDR3 reads TGTGCCAGCTCACCTAGGGACAGGGGGTTTGAGACCCAGTACTTC. Translated, it gives CASSPRDRGFETQYF.

This clone came up many times. The gene calls are TRBV19 and TRBJ1-3; D might be TRBD1 (6 bases). Trimming pared 3 bases from V and 1 base from J, leaving 16 bases between. Germline CDR1 is LNHDA and CDR2 is SQIVND (reference sequence). This CDR3 spans 17 amino acids. CDR3 loop: CASSIPGAGISGNTIYF. The CDR3 DNA reads TGTGCCAGTAGTATTCCAGGGGCCGGGATATCTGGAAACACCATATATTTT.

This clone was seen at least ten times. This rearrangement joins TRBV6-1 to TRBJ2-7; no firm D call. The CDR3 totals 13 residues. The V gene lost 6 bases and the J gene lost 2 bases, with 11 bases spanning the gap. Germline loops: CDR1 MNHNS, CDR2 SASEGT. The CDR3 loop is CASRTTATYEQYF. The DNA for the CDR3 is TGTGCCAGCAGAACTACAGCTACCTACGAGCAGTACTTC.

This clone occurred many times. The V and J genes are TRBV20-1 and TRBJ2-7; D might be TRBD1 or TRBD2, each matching 6 bases. Trimming took off 1 base at V and 4 bases at J, with 11 bases between the two ends. This CDR3 contains 13 residues. Per germline, CDR1 DFQATT and CDR2 SNEGSKA (reference sequence). The CDR3 DNA reads TGCAGTGCTAGAGTGGGGGGCCTTTACGAGCAGTACTTC. Its protein product is CSARVGGLYEQYF.

This clone was seen more than once but under ten times. V gene TRBV2 combines with J gene TRBJ1-6; a weak D match, TRBD1 (6 bases). CDR1 and CDR2 (germline): SNHLY, FYNNEI. The CDR3 length is 13 residues. The ends were cut back, 8 bases at V and 6 bases at J, with 11 bases in the middle. The CDR3 coding sequence is TGTGCCAGCCTGACAGGCGGTAATTCACCCCTCCACTTT. Its translation is CASLTGGNSPLHF.

The V call is TRBV20-1, the J call TRBJ2-1; 7 bases fit TRBD2. V was clipped by 5 bases and J by 5 bases; unmatched bases: 12. The CDR3 sequence is 15 residues long. Germline V gives CDR1 DFQATT, CDR2 SNEGSKA (reference sequence). In DNA form, the CDR3 reads TGCAGTGCTCGCCCCTGGGCTAGCGGAAACAATGAGCAGTTCTTC. Translating it yields CSARPWASGNNEQFF.

The table lists this clone with many counts. V is TRBV11-3 and J is TRBJ2-2, with unresolved D. The CDR3 spans 13 residues. Per germline, CDR1 SGHNT and CDR2 YENEEA. V lost 3 bases and J 5 bases, leaving 7 bases between the germline ends. The CDR3 DNA is TGTGCCAGCAGCTTTTCCGGTACCGGGGAGCTGTTTTTT. This codes for CASSFSGTGELFF.

This clone has just a few counts. This could be a read error, since a much larger clone is one nucleotide away. The chain is built from TRBV2 and TRBJ2-3; D possibly corresponds to TRBD1 (5 bases). V lost 4 bases to trimming and J lost 6 bases, with 8 bases between them. CDR1 and CDR2 (germline): SNHLY, FYNNEI. The CDR3 is made up of 12 amino acids. The CDR3 is CASSAWGDTQYF. CDR3 bases: TGTGCCAGCAGTGCATGGGGCGATACGCAGTATTTT.

This clone was picked up many times. This chain connects TRBV20-1 to TRBJ2-3, with TRBD2 matching 9 bases. The J segment lost 4 bases and the V segment lost 3 bases, leaving 11 bases of the junction unmatched. CDR1 is DFQATT and CDR2 is SNEGSKA in the germline V gene (reference sequence). The CDR3 extends over 16 amino acids. The CDR3 DNA reads TGCAGTGCTAGCCTTTTGGCGGGGGGGCAAGCAGATACGCAGTATTTT. The encoded protein is CSASLLAGGQADTQYF.

This clone was seen many times. The rearrangement joins TRBV19 to TRBJ1-2; D is uncertain. The CDR3 totals 13 residues. V dropped 6 bases and J dropped 2 bases, with 10 bases sitting between them. The germline V gene has CDR1 LNHDA and CDR2 SQIVND (reference sequence). The CDR3 region has the DNA TGTGCCAGTAGCGGAGGAGTGAACTATGGCTACACCTTC. Protein: CASSGGVNYGYTF.

This clone was detected ten times or more. In the same sample, other DNA sequences code for this CDR3. The chain combines TRBV20-1 with TRBJ1-2; D perhaps matches TRBD1 (5 bases). CDR3 size: 16 residues. Trimming took off 5 bases at V and 4 bases at J, with 23 bases between the two ends. The germline V gene encodes CDR1 DFQATT and CDR2 SNEGSKA (reference sequence). The CDR3 reads CSAGRGTGASIYGYTF. The CDR3 DNA follows: TGCAGTGCTGGAAGAGGAACAGGCGCTAGTATCTATGGCTACACCTTC.